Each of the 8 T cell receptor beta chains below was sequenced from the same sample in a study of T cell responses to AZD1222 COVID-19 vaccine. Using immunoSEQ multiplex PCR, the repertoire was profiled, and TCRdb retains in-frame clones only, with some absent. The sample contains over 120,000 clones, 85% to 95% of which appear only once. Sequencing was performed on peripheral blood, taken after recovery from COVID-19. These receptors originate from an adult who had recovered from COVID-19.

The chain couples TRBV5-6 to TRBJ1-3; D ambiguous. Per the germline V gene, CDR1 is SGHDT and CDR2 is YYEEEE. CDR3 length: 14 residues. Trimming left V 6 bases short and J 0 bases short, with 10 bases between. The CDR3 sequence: CASTLRVSGNTIYF. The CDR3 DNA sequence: TGTGCCAGCACCCTTCGGGTCTCTGGAAACACCATATATTTT.

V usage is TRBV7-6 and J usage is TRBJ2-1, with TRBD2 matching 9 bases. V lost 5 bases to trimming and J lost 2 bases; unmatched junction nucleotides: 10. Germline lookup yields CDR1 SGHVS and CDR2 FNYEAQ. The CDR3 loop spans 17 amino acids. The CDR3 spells CASSRPTSGTTYNEQFF. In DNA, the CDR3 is TGTGCCAGCAGCCGCCCGACTAGCGGTACGACCTACAATGAGCAGTTCTTC.

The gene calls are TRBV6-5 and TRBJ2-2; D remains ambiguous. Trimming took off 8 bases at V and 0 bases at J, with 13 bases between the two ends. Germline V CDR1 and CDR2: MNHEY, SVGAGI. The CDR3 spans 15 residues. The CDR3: CASPGEETNTGELFF. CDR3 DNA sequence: TGTGCCAGCCCAGGAGAGGAGACGAACACCGGGGAGCTGTTTTTT.

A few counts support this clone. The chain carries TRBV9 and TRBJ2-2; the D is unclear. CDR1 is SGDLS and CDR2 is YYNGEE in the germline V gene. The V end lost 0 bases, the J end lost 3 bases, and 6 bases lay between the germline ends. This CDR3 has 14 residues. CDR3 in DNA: TGTGCCAGCAGCGTAGAGGTCTACACCGGGGAGCTGTTTTTT. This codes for CASSVEVYTGELFF.

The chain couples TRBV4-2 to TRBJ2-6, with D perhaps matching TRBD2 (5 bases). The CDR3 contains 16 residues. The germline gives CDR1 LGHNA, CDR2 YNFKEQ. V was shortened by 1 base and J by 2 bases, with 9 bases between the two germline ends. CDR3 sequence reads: CASSQGAGAGANVLTF. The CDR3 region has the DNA TGTGCCAGCAGCCAAGGTGCCGGGGCTGGGGCCAACGTCCTGACTTTC.

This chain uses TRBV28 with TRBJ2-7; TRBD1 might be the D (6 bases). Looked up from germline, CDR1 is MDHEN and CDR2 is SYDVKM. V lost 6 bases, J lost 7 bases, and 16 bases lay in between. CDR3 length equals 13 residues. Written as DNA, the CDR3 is TGTGCCAGCAGCCACTCAGAGGGGGTTGAGCAGTACTTC. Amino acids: CASSHSEGVEQYF.

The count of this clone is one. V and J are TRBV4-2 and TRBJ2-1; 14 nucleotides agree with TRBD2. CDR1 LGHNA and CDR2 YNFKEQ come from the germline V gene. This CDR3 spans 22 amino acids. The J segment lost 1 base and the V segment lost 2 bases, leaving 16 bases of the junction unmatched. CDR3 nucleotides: TGTGCCAGCAGCCAAAGAGTGCATTTGGGACTAGCGGGAGATTGGTCCTACAATGAGCAGTTCTTC. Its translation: CASSQRVHLGLAGDWSYNEQFF.

The CDR3 region has the DNA TGTGCCAGCAGCTTAGTGGCTCCTAATGAAAAACTGTTTTTT. It encodes CASSLVAPNEKLFF. This chain joins TRBV11-2 and TRBJ1-4; D uncertain. Trimming cost V 1 base and J 3 bases, with 6 bases left between them. Germline assignment: CDR1 SGHAT and CDR2 FQNNGV. The CDR3 is 14 amino acids.